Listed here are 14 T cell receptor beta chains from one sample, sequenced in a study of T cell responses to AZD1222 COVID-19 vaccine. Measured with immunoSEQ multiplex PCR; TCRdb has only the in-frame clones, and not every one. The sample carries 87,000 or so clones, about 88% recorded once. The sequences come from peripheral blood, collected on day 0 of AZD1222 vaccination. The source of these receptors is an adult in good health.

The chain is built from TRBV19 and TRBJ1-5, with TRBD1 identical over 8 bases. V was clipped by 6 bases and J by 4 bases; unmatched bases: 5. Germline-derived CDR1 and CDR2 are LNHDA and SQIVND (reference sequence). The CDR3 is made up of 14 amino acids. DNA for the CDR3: TGTGCCAGTAGCCGGGACAGGAATAATCAGCCCCAGCATTTT. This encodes CASSRDRNNQPQHF.

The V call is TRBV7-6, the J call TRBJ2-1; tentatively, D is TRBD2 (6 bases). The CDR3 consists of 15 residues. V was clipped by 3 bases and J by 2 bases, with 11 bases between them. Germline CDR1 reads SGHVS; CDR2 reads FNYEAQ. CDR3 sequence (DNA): TGTGCCAGCAGCTTTGGGACTGCTACCTACAATGAGCAGTTCTTC. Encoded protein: CASSFGTATYNEQFF.

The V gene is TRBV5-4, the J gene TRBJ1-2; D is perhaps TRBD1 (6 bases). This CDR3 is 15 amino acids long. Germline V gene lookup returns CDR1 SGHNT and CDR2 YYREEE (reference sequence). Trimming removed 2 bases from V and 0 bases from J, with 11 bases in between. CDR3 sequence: CASSFGDRTNYGYTF. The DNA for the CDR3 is TGTGCCAGCAGCTTTGGAGACAGGACTAACTATGGCTACACCTTC. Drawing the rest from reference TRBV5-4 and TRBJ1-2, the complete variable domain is ETGVTQSPTHLIKTRGQQVTLRCSSQSGHNTVSWYQQALGQGPQFIFQYYREEENGRGNFPPRFSGLQFPNYSSELNVNALELDDSALYLCASSFGDRTNYGYTFGSGTRLTVV.

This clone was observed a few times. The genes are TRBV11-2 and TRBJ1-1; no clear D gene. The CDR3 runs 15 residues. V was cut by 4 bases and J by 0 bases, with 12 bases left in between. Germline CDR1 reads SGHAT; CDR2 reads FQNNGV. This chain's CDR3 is CASSSPLDMNTEAFF. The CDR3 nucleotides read TGTGCCAGCAGCTCCCCGTTAGATATGAACACTGAAGCTTTCTTT.

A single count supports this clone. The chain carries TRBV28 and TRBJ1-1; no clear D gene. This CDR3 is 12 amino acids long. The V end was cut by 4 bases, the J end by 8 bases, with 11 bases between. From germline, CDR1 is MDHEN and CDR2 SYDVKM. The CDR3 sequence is CASSYSASEAFF. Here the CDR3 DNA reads TGTGCCAGCAGTTACTCAGCCTCCGAAGCTTTCTTT.

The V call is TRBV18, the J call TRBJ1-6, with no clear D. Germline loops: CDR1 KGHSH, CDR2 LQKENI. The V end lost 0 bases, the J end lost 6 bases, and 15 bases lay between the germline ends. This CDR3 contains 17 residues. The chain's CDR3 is CASSPPRVGKPNSPLHF. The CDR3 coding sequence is TGTGCCAGCTCACCACCGAGGGTAGGCAAGCCTAATTCACCCCTCCACTTT.

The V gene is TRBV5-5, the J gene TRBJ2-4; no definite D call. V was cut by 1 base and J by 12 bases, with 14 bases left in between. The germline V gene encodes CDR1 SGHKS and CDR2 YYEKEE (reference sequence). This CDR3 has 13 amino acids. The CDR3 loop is CASSLQGSQSQYF. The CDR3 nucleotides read TGTGCCAGCAGCTTGCAAGGGTCGCAGAGTCAGTACTTC.

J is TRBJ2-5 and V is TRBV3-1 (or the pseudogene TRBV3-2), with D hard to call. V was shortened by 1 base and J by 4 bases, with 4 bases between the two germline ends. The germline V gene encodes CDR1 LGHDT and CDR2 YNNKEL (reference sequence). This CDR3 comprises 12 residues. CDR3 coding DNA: TGTGCCAGCAGCCAAGTGGCAGAGACCCAGTACTTC. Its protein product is CASSQVAETQYF.

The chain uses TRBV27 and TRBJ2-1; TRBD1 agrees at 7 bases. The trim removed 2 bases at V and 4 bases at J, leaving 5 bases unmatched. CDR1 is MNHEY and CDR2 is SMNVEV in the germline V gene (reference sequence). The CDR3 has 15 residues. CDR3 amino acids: CASSLTGTAYNEQFF. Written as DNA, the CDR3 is TGTGCCAGCAGTTTAACCGGGACAGCTTACAATGAGCAGTTCTTC.

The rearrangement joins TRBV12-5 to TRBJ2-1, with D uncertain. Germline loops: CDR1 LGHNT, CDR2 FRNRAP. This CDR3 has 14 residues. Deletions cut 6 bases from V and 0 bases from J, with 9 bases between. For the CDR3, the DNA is TGTGCTAGTGGCATCTGGGGCTCCTACAATGAGCAGTTCTTC. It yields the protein CASGIWGSYNEQFF.

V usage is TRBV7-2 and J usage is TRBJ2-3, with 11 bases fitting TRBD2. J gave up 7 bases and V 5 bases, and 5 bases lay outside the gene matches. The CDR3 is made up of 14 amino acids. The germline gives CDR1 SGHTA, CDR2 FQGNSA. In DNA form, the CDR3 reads TGTGCCAGCAGCCTTAGCGGGGGGGCCAATACGCAGTATTTT. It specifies CASSLSGGANTQYF.

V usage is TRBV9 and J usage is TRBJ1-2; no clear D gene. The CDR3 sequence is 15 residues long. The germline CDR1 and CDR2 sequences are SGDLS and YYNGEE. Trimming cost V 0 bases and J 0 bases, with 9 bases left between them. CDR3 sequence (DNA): TGTGCCAGCAGCGTAGGCCAGGCAGCTAACTATGGCTACACCTTC. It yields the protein CASSVGQAANYGYTF.

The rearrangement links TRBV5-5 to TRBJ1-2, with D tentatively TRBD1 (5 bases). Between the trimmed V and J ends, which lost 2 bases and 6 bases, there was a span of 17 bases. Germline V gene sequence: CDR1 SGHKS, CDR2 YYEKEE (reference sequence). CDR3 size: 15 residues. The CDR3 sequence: CASSLTGGDTNGYTF. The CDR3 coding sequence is TGTGCCAGCAGCTTAACAGGAGGGGATACGAATGGCTACACCTTC.

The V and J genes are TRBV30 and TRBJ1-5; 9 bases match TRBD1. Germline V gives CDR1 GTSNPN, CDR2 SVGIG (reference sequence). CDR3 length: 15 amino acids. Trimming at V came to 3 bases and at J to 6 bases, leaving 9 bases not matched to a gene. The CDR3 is CAWSILGQGSQPQHF. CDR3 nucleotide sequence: TGTGCCTGGAGCATCCTGGGACAGGGAAGTCAGCCCCAGCATTTT.